This note documents a single T cell receptor (beta chain) sequence. This clonotype was observed a handful of times. Its antigen is unknown. Base-call qualities are not available, and no considerably larger clone is one nucleotide away. V lost 4 bases and J lost 4 bases; the stretch between them is 13 bases long. CDR1 is given as MDHEN and CDR2 as SYDVKM, both from the germline V gene. The CDR3 runs 14 amino acids, cysteine and phenylalanine included. The only DNA kept is the CDR3, 42 bases in frame from the first base. These data belong to a study of CD8 T cells in ankylosing spondylitis (dated by TCRdb to the late 2010s). Some background on the complete study: T cell receptor beta repertoires were profiled in healthy donors and ankylosing spondylitis patients so that disease-linked TCR variants could be found. In total, the full study cohort was made up of 108 healthy donors and 25 ankylosing spondylitis patients. Peripheral blood was sampled, and synovial fluid was also collected from ankylosing spondylitis patients. Points the paper makes about the study in general: The disease-linked clones had a CD8+ phenotype and were found at relatively low frequencies in peripheral blood. Significant enrichment of the disease-linked clones was reported in matched synovial fluid samples from ankylosing spondylitis patients. Blood from ankylosing spondylitis patients appeared to be characterized by a TCR beta motif composed of eight or nine highly homologous amino acid variants. Some motif variants had previously been reported in the synovial fluid and blood of reactive arthritis patients, which suggests shared mechanisms of disease initiation.

Sequencing was performed on an Illumina HiSeq 2500. Quantitative 5'-RACE with molecular barcodes was used to prepare TCR beta libraries. The study's processing was this. Disease-linked TCR variants were identified with a new computational method built on a probabilistic model of VDJ rearrangement. TCRdb handled the public reads itself, with Q25 trimming in fastp and clone calling in MiXCR, and kept productive beta chains. Every CDR3 protein is listed once, alongside the most common genes and DNA of its rows. The V and J calls, along with clone size, are taken from TCRdb and not from the paper's own processing. Within this sample are approximately 540,000 distinct CDR3 sequences, with about 12% of them counted one time only. The ten largest clones add up to approximately 6.3% of the sample.

The sample comprised blood, either unsorted or a sorted T cell fraction (not recorded which). Here the chain combines TRBV28 and TRBJ1-1; D gene: possibly TRBD1, on 6 matching bases. This clonotype was sampled from a male donor with ankylosing spondylitis. CDR3 region: CASSSRRGSTEAFF. The nucleotide sequence is given as TGTGCCAGCAGTTCCCGGAGGGGGAGCACTGAAGCTTTCTTT.